This TCR beta chain is drawn from a study of cytomegalovirus exposure and HLA in healthy donors. This donor's CMV serostatus is unrecorded. CDR1 and CDR2 (germline): SGHTS, YDEGEE. The V end was cut by 0 bases, the J end by 7 bases, with 22 bases between. This CDR3 is 17 amino acids long. This clone occurred once. The antigen remains unidentified. Study results and caveats: TCR beta chains numbering some 160 were designated cytomegalovirus-associated. Follow-up analysis later connected one missense variant in DCLRE1C with trimming of TCR beta V- and J-genes.

The PCR ran on 60 Vbeta and 13 Jbeta primers. Clones were read by immunoSEQ multiplex PCR, and TCRdb kept only the in-frame ones, dropping some. The sample has 100,000 to 150,000 clones, approximately 78% seen once. The receptor comes from a human donor in good health. Sequenced sample: PBMCs. The J gene is TRBJ1-1, the V gene TRBV5-8; D may be TRBD1 (5 bases). The CDR3 coding sequence is TGTGCCAGCAGCTTGGTGCAGGGATTGGTAAGGAAGTATGAAGCTTTCTTT. Its translation: CASSLVQGLVRKYEAFF.